The clone carrying this T cell receptor (beta chain) has only one observation. The sample is drawn from a study of cytomegalovirus exposure and HLA in healthy donors. Germline V CDR1 and CDR2: SGDLS, YYNGEE. Trimming removed 3 bases from V and 5 bases from J; junction bases left unmatched: 4. The CDR3 is 15 amino acids. PCR primers comprised 60 Vbeta and 13 Jbeta primers. Repertoires were generated with immunoSEQ multiplex PCR, while TCRdb's copy carries only in-frame clones and drops some. The table lists about 150,000 clones, 80% to 90% of them singletons. The chain combines TRBV9 with TRBJ2-2; 10 bases line up with TRBD1. Material for sequencing was PBMCs. The TCR originated in a man aged 18 to 30 in good health and CMV-seronegative. CDR3 loop: CASSGGQGLTGELFF. DNA of the CDR3: TGTGCCAGCAGCGGGGGACAGGGGCTAACCGGGGAGCTGTTTTTT.